The sequence of this T cell receptor (beta chain) was determined in a study of T-cell reconstitution after alpha-beta-depleted transplantation in children (TCRdb year 2016). Regarding the complete study: T-cell immune reconstitution after TCRalphabeta/CD19-depleted allogeneic hematopoietic cell transplantation in children was quantitatively tracked in the study by means of TCR repertoire profiling.

According to the study, the label for this sample's treatment or condition signals: allogeneic hematopoietic cell transplantation with graft depleted of TCRalphabeta T cells and CD19 B cells. The transplant recipients were children given TCRalphabeta/CD19-depleted allogeneic hematopoietic cell grafts. Preparation of the library involved PCR. Sequencing instrument: Illumina HiSeq 2500. Molecular barcoding was employed in the preparation of TCR libraries, with unique molecular identifiers being used to normalize TCRbeta repertoire quantification. In-frame beta chains were kept once TCRdb had trimmed the public reads at Q25 with fastp and called clones with MiXCR. Rows merge per CDR3 protein into single entries with the most common DNA and genes. The sample profile shows about 600,000 distinct CDR3 sequences; under 15% of them were found once. In total, the top ten clones hold approximately 2% of the sample.

Via the germline V gene (reference sequence), CDR1 is MNHEY and CDR2 SMNVEV. V is pruned by 0 bases and J by 5 bases, leaving 11 bases of the junction without a gene match. Spanning cysteine to phenylalanine, the CDR3 consists of 17 amino acids. The read is trimmed to its CDR3 DNA, 51 bases read in frame from base 1. Remarks on this clonotype: Its antigen is still unknown. Base qualities were left out, and no much larger clone turns up one base away.

Study-wide conclusions, independent of this receptor: About two months after transplant, the apparently early recovery of alphabetaT-cell counts reportedly depended on just several hundred clones that had expanded rapidly and came from non-depleted graft cells. In some patients, the high TCRbeta diversity seen at day 60 was put down to recipient T cells and intrathymic progenitors that had survived conditioning. Over the following months the frequencies of hyperexpanded clones went down, and after one year T-cell counts and TCRbeta diversity were mostly credited to newly produced T cells.

This chain is built from TRBV27 and TRBJ2-7; the central 9 bases match TRBD1. The receptor was derived from a male patient between 10 and 17 years old who had a stem cell transplant for acute myeloid leukemia, so the T cells may come from the graft donor. This specimen consisted of PBMCs, mostly from graft donor cells, obtained 360 days after TCRalphabeta/CD19-depleted stem cell transplant. The CDR3 region has the sequence CASSLSARRDRDHEQYF. In nucleotides, the sequence is TGTGCCAGCAGTTTATCTGCCCGCCGGGACAGGGACCACGAGCAGTACTTC.